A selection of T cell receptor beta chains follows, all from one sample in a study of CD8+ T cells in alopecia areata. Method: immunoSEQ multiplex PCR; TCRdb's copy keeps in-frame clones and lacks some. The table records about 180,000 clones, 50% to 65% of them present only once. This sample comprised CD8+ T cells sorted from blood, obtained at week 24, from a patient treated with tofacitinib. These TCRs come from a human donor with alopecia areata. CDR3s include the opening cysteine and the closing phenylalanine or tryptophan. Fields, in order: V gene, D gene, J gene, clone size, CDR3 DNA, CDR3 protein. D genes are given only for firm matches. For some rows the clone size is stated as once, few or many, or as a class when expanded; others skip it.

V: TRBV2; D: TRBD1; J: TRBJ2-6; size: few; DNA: TGTGCCAGCAGTCCCCCTTCCGGGACAGGGGCTGGGGCCAACGTCCTGACTTTC; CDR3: CASSPPSGTGAGANVLTF
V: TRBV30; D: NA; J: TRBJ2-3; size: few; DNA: TGTGCCTGGAGCTATAGTACTTCCGGACGAGATACGCAGTATTTT; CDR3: CAWSYSTSGRDTQYF
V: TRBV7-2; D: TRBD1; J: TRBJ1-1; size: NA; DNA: TGTGCCAGCAGCCCTAAGGACAGGGGAGGGTGGGTGTCCACTGAAGCTTTCTTT; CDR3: CASSPKDRGGWVSTEAFF
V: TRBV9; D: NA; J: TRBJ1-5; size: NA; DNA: TGTGCCAGCAGTCGGGGTGGCGGGAGCAATCAGCCCCAGCATTTT; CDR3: CASSRGGGSNQPQHF
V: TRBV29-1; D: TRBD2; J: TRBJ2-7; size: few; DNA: TGCAGCGTTCCCAGCGCTAGCGGGGTCTACGAGCAGTACTTC; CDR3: CSVPSASGVYEQYF
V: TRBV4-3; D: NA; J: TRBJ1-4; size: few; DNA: TGCGCCAGCAGCCAGGATAGGACCAATGAAAAACTGTTTTTT; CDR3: CASSQDRTNEKLFF
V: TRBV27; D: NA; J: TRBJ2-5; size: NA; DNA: TGTGCCAGCAGGGACAGTTACCAAGAGACCCAGTACTTC; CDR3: CASRDSYQETQYF
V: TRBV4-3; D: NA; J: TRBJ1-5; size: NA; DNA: TGCGCCAGCAGCCAAGACAGGACACCAAATCAGCCCCAGCATTTT; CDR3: CASSQDRTPNQPQHF
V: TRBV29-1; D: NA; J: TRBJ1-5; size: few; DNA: TGCAGCGTTGAAGGGATGGAGCAGCCCCAGCATTTT; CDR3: CSVEGMEQPQHF
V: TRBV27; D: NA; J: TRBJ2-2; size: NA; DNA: TGTGCCAGCAGTATGCGTGGGGGGTCAACCGGGGAGCTGTTTTTT; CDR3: CASSMRGGSTGELFF
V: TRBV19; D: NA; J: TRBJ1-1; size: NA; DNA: TGTGCCAGTAACGAGGGGAACACTGAAGCTTTCTTT; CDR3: CASNEGNTEAFF
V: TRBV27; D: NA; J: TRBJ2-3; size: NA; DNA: TGTGCCAGCAGTCAATACCGACAGTCAACAGATACGCAGTATTTT; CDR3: CASSQYRQSTDTQYF
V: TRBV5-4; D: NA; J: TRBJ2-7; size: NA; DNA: TGTGCCAGCAAGGGGGCGGGACACTACGAGCAGTACTTC; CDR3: CASKGAGHYEQYF
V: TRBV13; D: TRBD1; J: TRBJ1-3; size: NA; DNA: TGTGCCAGCAGCCCCGGACAGGGGGCCAGCGGAAACACCATATATTTT; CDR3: CASSPGQGASGNTIYF
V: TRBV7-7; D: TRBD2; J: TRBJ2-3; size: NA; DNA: TGTGCCAGCAGTAGCGGGGGCACAGATACGCAGTATTTT; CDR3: CASSSGGTDTQYF
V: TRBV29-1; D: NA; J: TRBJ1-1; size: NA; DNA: TGCAGCTCGGGGGGTCAGGGGACCACTGAAGCTTTCTTT; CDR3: CSSGGQGTTEAFF
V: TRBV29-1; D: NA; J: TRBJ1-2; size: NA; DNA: TGCAGCGTTGTCGGACAGTTCTATGGCTACACCTTC; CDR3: CSVVGQFYGYTF
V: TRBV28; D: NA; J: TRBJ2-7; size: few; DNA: TGTGCCAGCAGTTTAGTGGGGGCAGGGTACGAGCAGTACTTC; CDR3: CASSLVGAGYEQYF
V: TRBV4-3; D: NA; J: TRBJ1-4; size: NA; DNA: TGCGCCAGCAGCAAAAGTGGCAGGGATATTTGGGCAACTAATGAAAAACTGTTTTTT; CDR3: CASSKSGRDIWATNEKLFF
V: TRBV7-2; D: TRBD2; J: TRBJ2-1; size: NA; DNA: TGTGCCAGCAGCGACCGGGCGGGGGGGCGTCTCAATGAGCAGTTCTTC; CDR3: CASSDRAGGRLNEQFF
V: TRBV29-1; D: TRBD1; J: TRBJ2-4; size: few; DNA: TGCAGCGTTGTCAAACCGGGACAGGCACTAAACATTCAGTACTTC; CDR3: CSVVKPGQALNIQYF
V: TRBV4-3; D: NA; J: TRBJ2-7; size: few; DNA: TGCGCCAGCAGCCAAGCTCGGCAGGGATACGGCGAGCAGTACTTC; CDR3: CASSQARQGYGEQYF
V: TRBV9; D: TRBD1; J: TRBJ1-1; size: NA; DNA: TGTGCCAGCAGCACAGACAGGGGGAACACTGAAGCTTTCTTT; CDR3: CASSTDRGNTEAFF
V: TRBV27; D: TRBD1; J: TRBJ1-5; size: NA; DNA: TGTGCCAGCAGTGACGGGACAGGGGTTCAGCCCCAGCATTTT; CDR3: CASSDGTGVQPQHF
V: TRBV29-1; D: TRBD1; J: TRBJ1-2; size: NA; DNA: TGCAGCGCTGAAGGGGGACAGGGGTTTCATGGCTACACCTTC; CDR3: CSAEGGQGFHGYTF
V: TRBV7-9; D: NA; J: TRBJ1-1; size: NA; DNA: TGTGCCAGCAGCTCCACCAGGGAGGTAGGAACTGAAGCTTTCTTT; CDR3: CASSSTREVGTEAFF
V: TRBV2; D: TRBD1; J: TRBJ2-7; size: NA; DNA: TGTGCCAGCAGCGAGGGACAGGGGGGAATCTACGAGCAGTACTTC; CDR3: CASSEGQGGIYEQYF
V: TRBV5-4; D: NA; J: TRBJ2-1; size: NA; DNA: TGTGCCAGCAGCATCGACGGGGGTGAGCAGTTCTTC; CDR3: CASSIDGGEQFF
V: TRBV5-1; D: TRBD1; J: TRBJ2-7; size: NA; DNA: TGCGCCAGCAGCTCGACGGACAGGGGTCCTTCCTCCTACGAGCAGTACTTC; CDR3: CASSSTDRGPSSYEQYF
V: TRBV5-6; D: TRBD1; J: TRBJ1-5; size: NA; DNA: TGTGCCAGCAGCTTGGGACAGGGCGGGAATCAGCCCCAGCATTTT; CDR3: CASSLGQGGNQPQHF
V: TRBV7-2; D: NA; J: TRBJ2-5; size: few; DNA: TGTGCCAGCAGCACACTGTCGGGGAGCCAAGAGACCCAGTACTTC; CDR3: CASSTLSGSQETQYF
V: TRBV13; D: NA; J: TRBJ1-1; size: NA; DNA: TGTGCCTCATACTCTGAGGGCACTGAAGCTTTCTTT; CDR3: CASYSEGTEAFF
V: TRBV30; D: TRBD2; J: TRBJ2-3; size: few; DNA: TGTGCCTGGACTAGCGGAATCACAGATACGCAGTATTTT; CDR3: CAWTSGITDTQYF